There are a few counts of the clone carrying this T cell receptor (beta chain). Primers for the PCR totalled 60 Vbeta and 13 Jbeta. The protocol was immunoSEQ multiplex PCR, while the TCRdb copy is restricted to in-frame clones and leaves out a portion. The sample carries more than 95,000 clones, 74% recorded once. This specimen belongs to a study of cytomegalovirus exposure and HLA in healthy donors. J gave up 6 bases and V 2 bases, and 13 bases lay outside the gene matches. CDR1 and CDR2 from the germline V gene are LGHNA and YSLEER. The CDR3 is made up of 19 amino acids. Sequencing was done on a sample of PBMCs. The chain recombines TRBV4-3 with TRBJ2-1, with 13 bases aligning to TRBD2. The TCR originated in a woman in her 50s in good health and CMV-seropositive. The CDR3, as DNA: TGCGCCAGCAGCCAAATCTTGGTACTAGCGGGGGGGCCCGGCAATGAGCAGTTCTTC. This encodes CASSQILVLAGGPGNEQFF.